This passage covers 26 T cell receptor beta chains from one sample sequenced in a study of OX40 agonist ivuxolimab in advanced cancers. The table came from immunoSEQ multiplex PCR; TCRdb's copy has only in-frame clones and leaves some out. This sample has more than 80,000 clones, with under 95% found just once. The sample here was CD4+ or CD8+ T cells sorted from blood, taken in a trial of the OX40 agonist ivuxolimab. Receptor source: an adult with an advanced solid tumor such as melanoma, head and neck, liver or kidney cancer.

The rearrangement uses TRBV7-2 and TRBJ2-2; D is possibly TRBD2 (5 bases). Germline V gene data show CDR1 as SGHTA and CDR2 as FQGNSA. CDR3 length equals 16 residues. V dropped 5 bases and J dropped 4 bases, with 17 bases sitting between them. CDR3 protein: CASSPERSRLTGELFF. The CDR3 bases are TGTGCCAGCAGCCCCGAGCGGTCCAGACTCACCGGGGAGCTGTTTTTT.

A few counts support this clone. The chain links TRBV7-8 to TRBJ1-4; perhaps TRBD1 as D (5 bases). Germline CDR1 is SGHVS and CDR2 is FQNEAQ. This CDR3 region has 15 residues. The V and J ends lost 2 bases and 2 bases respectively, with 9 bases between them. CDR3 region: CASSLRGDTNEKLFF. Written as DNA, the CDR3 is TGTGCCAGCAGCTTAAGAGGGGACACTAATGAAAAACTGTTTTTT. Full variable domain (outside the CDR3, taken from reference TRBV7-8 and TRBJ1-4): GAGVSQSPRYKVAKRGQDVALRCDPISGHVSLFWYQQALGQGPEFLTYFQNEAQLDKSGLPSDRFFAERPEGSVSTLKIQRTQQEDSAVYLCASSLRGDTNEKLFFGSGTQLSVL.

CDR3 amino acids: CASKSPAPPNYGYTF. As DNA, the CDR3 is TGTGCCAGTAAGAGTCCGGCACCGCCTAACTATGGCTACACCTTC. This chain uses TRBV19 with TRBJ1-2, with unresolved D. CDR1 and CDR2 (germline): LNHDA, SQIVND (reference sequence). Deletions cut 7 bases from V and 0 bases from J, with 15 bases between. The CDR3 extends over 15 amino acids.

The rearrangement joins TRBV28 to TRBJ2-7; D unresolved. Trimming pared 5 bases from V and 3 bases from J, leaving 8 bases between. The CDR3 totals 12 residues. CDR1 MDHEN and CDR2 SYDVKM come from the germline V gene. CDR3 protein: CASSTVRYEQYF. CDR3 DNA: TGTGCCAGCAGTACCGTCCGCTACGAGCAGTACTTC.

This clone was observed a single time. The V and J genes are TRBV5-1 and TRBJ2-5; 12 positions agree with TRBD2. The V segment lost 4 bases and the J segment 5 bases; nucleotides outside the gene matches: 3. Looked up from germline, CDR1 is SGHRS and CDR2 is YFSETQ. The CDR3 consists of 14 residues. The chain's CDR3 is CASSTTSGSETQYF. The CDR3 nucleotides read TGCGCCAGCAGCACGACTAGCGGGAGTGAGACCCAGTACTTC.

CDR3 nucleotide sequence: TGCGCCAGCAAGGGACTAGGACATCCACCCCTCCACTTT. Translated: CASKGLGHPPLHF. J is TRBJ1-6 and V is TRBV23-1; D might be TRBD1 (5 bases). TRBV23-1 is assigned to the ORF class and has an uncertain function. This CDR3 has 13 residues. Trimming took 7 bases from V and 11 from J, leaving 15 bases between them.

The rearrangement uses TRBV19 and TRBJ1-2; D uncertain. This CDR3 comprises 11 residues. From germline, CDR1 is LNHDA and CDR2 SQIVND (reference sequence). V was shortened by 5 bases and J by 8 bases, with 9 bases between the two germline ends. The CDR3 loop is CASSSGNGYTF. DNA of the CDR3: TGTGCCAGTAGTTCAGGCAACGGCTACACCTTC. Complete variable domain (other parts from reference TRBV19 and TRBJ1-2): DGGITQSPKYLFRKEGQNVTLSCEQNLNHDAMYWYRQDPGQGLRLIYYSQIVNDFQKGDIAEGYSVSREKKESFPLTVTSAQKNPTAFYLCASSSGNGYTFGSGTRLTVV.

The gene calls are TRBV5-1 and TRBJ2-6; no clear D. Germline assignment: CDR1 SGHRS and CDR2 YFSETQ. CDR3 length: 15 amino acids. With 0 bases removed from V and 0 bases from J, the gap between germline ends came to 4 bases. CDR3: CASSLAVSGANVLTF. In DNA, the CDR3 is TGCGCCAGCAGCTTGGCGGTCTCTGGGGCCAACGTCCTGACTTTC. The complete variable domain, with remaining parts taken from reference TRBV5-1 and TRBJ2-6, reads KAGVTQTPRYLIKTRGQQVTLSCSPISGHRSVSWYQQTPGQGLQFLFEYFSETQRNKGNFPGRFSGRQFSNSRSEMNVSTLELGDSALYLCASSLAVSGANVLTFGAGSRLTVL.

This chain joins TRBV5-1 and TRBJ2-7; D might be TRBD2 (5 bases). This CDR3 spans 13 amino acids. V lost 3 bases and J lost 2, with 9 bases in between. Germline V CDR1 and CDR2: SGHRS, YFSETQ. The CDR3 nucleotides read TGCGCCAGCAGCTCCCCGGGGACCTACGAGCAGTACTTC. Its translation is CASSSPGTYEQYF.

The chain uses TRBV9 and TRBJ1-1, with D hard to call. CDR3 size: 13 residues. Germline CDR1 is SGDLS and CDR2 is YYNGEE. Trimming took 2 bases from V and 1 from J, leaving 6 bases between them. CDR3 residues: CASSVSPNTEAFF. The CDR3 DNA follows: TGTGCCAGCAGCGTCAGTCCGAACACTGAAGCTTTCTTT.

The J gene is TRBJ1-4, the V gene TRBV27; D unclear. V dropped 1 base and J dropped 0 bases, with 6 bases sitting between them. The germline gives CDR1 MNHEY, CDR2 SMNVEV (reference sequence). The CDR3 runs 15 residues. This CDR3 is CASSLYRTTNEKLFF. CDR3 nucleotides: TGTGCCAGCAGTTTATACAGAACAACTAATGAAAAACTGTTTTTT.

The chain combines TRBV21-1 with TRBJ2-3; TRBD2 is the table's D call and was not checked against the DNA. TRBV21-1 is tagged as a pseudogene. CDR3 length: 20 amino acids. The CDR3 coding sequence is TGTGCCAGCAGCAAAGAATTGACTAGCGTCCCCCCGGCGAGCACAGATACGCAGTATTTT. It translates to CASSKELTSVPPASTDTQYF.

The rearrangement uses TRBV28 and TRBJ2-5; 7 nucleotides line up with TRBD1. The CDR3 spans 14 residues. The V gene's germline CDR1 is MDHEN and CDR2 SYDVKM. V lost 6 bases, J lost 4 bases, and 8 bases stayed unmatched. CDR3 in amino acids: CASSPGQVAETQYF. CDR3 sequence (DNA): TGTGCCAGCAGCCCCGGACAGGTAGCAGAGACCCAGTACTTC.

This chain links TRBV5-1 with TRBJ2-7, with D perhaps given as TRBD1 or TRBD2 (6 bases each). This CDR3 is 15 amino acids long. Germline CDR1 and CDR2: SGHRS and YFSETQ. V lost 4 bases, J lost 0 bases, and 14 bases lay in between. This chain's CDR3 is CASSLMGGNSYEQYF. CDR3 DNA sequence: TGCGCCAGCAGCCTGATGGGGGGCAACTCCTACGAGCAGTACTTC.

The chain joins TRBV28 to TRBJ1-4; TRBD1 matches at 8 bases. J lost 8 bases, V lost 4 bases, and 21 bases had no gene match. CDR1 is MDHEN, CDR2 SYDVKM, per germline. The CDR3 runs to 19 residues. CDR3 nucleotides: TGTGCCAGCAGTTCCACGCGAAGTTTGATACAGGGGGAGGAAGAAAAACTGTTTTTT. Encoded protein: CASSSTRSLIQGEEEKLFF.

CDR3 DNA: TGTGCCAGCAGCGTTAGCGGGACTTACGAGCAGTACTTC. Its protein is CASSVSGTYEQYF. This chain connects TRBV5-4 to TRBJ2-7; 8 nucleotides line up with TRBD2. The CDR3 totals 13 residues. Germline V gene data show CDR1 as SGHNT and CDR2 as YYREEE (reference sequence). V gave up 4 bases and J gave up 4 bases; unmatched junction bases: 4.

This clone was observed a single time. This chain links TRBV6-1 with TRBJ1-4, with 9 bases fitting TRBD1. Germline V gene sequence: CDR1 MNHNS, CDR2 SASEGT. Unmatched junction bases numbered 4, after V lost 8 bases and J lost 3 bases. This CDR3 spans 14 amino acids. This CDR3 is CASHGTGSNEKLFF. CDR3 sequence (DNA): TGTGCCAGCCACGGGACAGGGTCTAATGAAAAACTGTTTTTT.

This clone was seen more than once but under ten times. This chain links TRBV4-2 with TRBJ1-3; the D is unclear. Trimming took off 3 bases at V and 1 base at J, with 10 bases between the two ends. Per germline, CDR1 LGHNA and CDR2 YNFKEQ. The CDR3 has 15 amino acids. Written as DNA, the CDR3 is TGTGCCAGCAGCCAGACGGGTCTTTCTGGAAACACCATATATTTT. It encodes CASSQTGLSGNTIYF.

This clone was found a few times. CDR3 loop: CAWSGDSNQPQHF. Written as DNA, the CDR3 is TGTGCCTGGAGTGGGGACAGCAATCAGCCCCAGCATTTT. V and J are TRBV30 and TRBJ1-5, with D tentatively TRBD1 (5 bases). CDR3 length: 13 residues. V lost 1 base and J lost 1, with 5 bases in between. Germline V CDR1 and CDR2: GTSNPN, SVGIG (reference sequence).

The V call is TRBV9, the J call TRBJ1-3, with unresolved D. The CDR3 loop spans 14 amino acids. The V end was cut by 10 bases, the J end by 3 bases, with 17 bases between. Germline V gene data show CDR1 as SGDLS and CDR2 as YYNGEE. In DNA form, the CDR3 reads TGTGCCTCCTCCGTGGGGTCGGGTGGAAACACCATATATTTT. It translates to CASSVGSGGNTIYF.

The chain recombines TRBV7-2 with TRBJ2-3; D ambiguous. The germline V and J ends were trimmed by 0 bases and 5 bases, with 15 bases remaining between them. The germline CDR1 and CDR2 sequences are SGHTA and FQGNSA. There are 16 residues in the CDR3. The CDR3 here is CASSLAGLRLLDTQYF. Written as DNA, the CDR3 is TGTGCCAGCAGCTTAGCGGGCCTTCGCTTGTTAGATACGCAGTATTTT.

The chain links TRBV18 to TRBJ2-2; no reliable D call. CDR1 and CDR2 from the germline V gene are KGHSH and LQKENI. This CDR3 has 13 amino acids. V lost 1 base to trimming and J lost 1 base, with 1 base between them. The CDR3 sequence: CASSPRNTGELFF. CDR3 in DNA: TGTGCCAGCTCACCACGGAACACCGGGGAGCTGTTTTTT.

This clone was observed once. The chain recombines TRBV9 with TRBJ2-5; D gene unclear. The CDR3 contains 13 residues. Germline assignment: CDR1 SGDLS and CDR2 YYNGEE. The V end lost 1 base, the J end lost 5 bases, and 9 bases lay between the germline ends. The chain's CDR3 is CASSVWVGETQYF. The CDR3 nucleotides are TGTGCCAGCAGCGTATGGGTCGGGGAGACCCAGTACTTC. The full variable domain, with the rest looked up from reference TRBV9 and TRBJ2-5, is DSGVTQTPKHLITATGQRVTLRCSPRSGDLSVYWYQQSLDQGLQFLIQYYNGEERAKGNILERFSAQQFPDLHSELNLSSLELGDSALYFCASSVWVGETQYFGPGTRLLVL.

The chain combines TRBV30 with TRBJ2-7, with D uncertain. Trimming removed 0 bases at V and 4 bases at J, with 13 bases between. The V gene's germline CDR1 is GTSNPN and CDR2 SVGIG (reference sequence). The CDR3 has 14 residues. The CDR3 protein is CAWSVVQRSYEQYF. CDR3 coding DNA: TGTGCCTGGAGTGTAGTTCAGCGATCGTACGAGCAGTACTTC.

The rearrangement joins TRBV11-2 to TRBJ2-2; 8 nucleotides line up with TRBD1. The CDR3 length is 16 residues. Germline trimming cut 6 bases from V and 2 bases from J; bases unmatched to any gene: 8. The germline gives CDR1 SGHAT, CDR2 FQNNGV. CDR3 in amino acids: CASRSPGTGNTGELFF. Written as DNA, the CDR3 is TGTGCCAGCAGGTCCCCCGGGACAGGTAACACCGGGGAGCTGTTTTTT.

The chain employs TRBV5-6 and TRBJ1-3; perhaps TRBD1 as D (5 bases). Germline V gives CDR1 SGHDT, CDR2 YYEEEE. Trimming stripped 5 bases from V and 2 bases from J, with 11 bases between. This CDR3 has 14 residues. CDR3 region: CASREGAAGNTIYF. In DNA form, the CDR3 reads TGTGCCAGCAGAGAAGGGGCTGCTGGAAACACCATATATTTT.